This T cell receptor beta chain is drawn from a study of T cells after posttransplantation cyclophosphamide. Only in-frame clones appear in the TCRdb table, and some are missing; sequencing was by immunoSEQ multiplex PCR. The table includes about 18,000 clones, about 85% detected once. Controls had myeloablative marrow grafts with methotrexate and calcineurin inhibitor, sampled at 1 year. Germline V gives CDR1 SNHLY, CDR2 FYNNEI. The CDR3 is 15 residues long. V lost 1 base, J lost 9 bases, and 16 bases lay in between. Sequenced here: PBMCs, sampled after allogeneic stem cell transplant with calcineurin inhibitor and methotrexate. This TCR was sampled from a female patient between 18 and 35 years old who received an allogeneic stem cell transplant from an unrelated donor, was CMV-positive, and had acute and chronic GVHD. The graft donor may have given rise to some T cells. V and J are TRBV2 and TRBJ1-5; D ambiguous. The CDR3 sequence is CASSEEGSNFGPQHF. The CDR3 DNA reads TGTGCCAGCAGTGAAGAAGGGAGTAATTTCGGGCCCCAGCATTTT.